These 23 T cell receptor beta chains were all obtained from the same sample, sequenced in a study of T-cell memory formation after mild COVID-19. TCRdb reprocessed the 5' RACE reads via MiXCR and lists one record per CDR3 protein. Among about 250,000 distinct CDR3 sequences, less than 20% were seen once, and the ten largest hold around 2%. Input material: PBMCs or a T cell subset sorted from them (not recorded which). These receptors were taken from an adult woman who had mild COVID-19 (a few samples of this study predate the infection). Cell type and time point are not known.

This clonotype was picked up a small number of times. The J gene is TRBJ2-3, the V gene TRBV7-2; TRBD2 is a possible D gene (5 bases). There are 15 residues in the CDR3. V was cut by 3 bases and J by 2 bases, with 12 bases left in between. Germline loops: CDR1 SGHTA, CDR2 FQGNSA. The CDR3 loop reads CASSFSRAATDTQYF. The DNA of the CDR3 is TGTGCCAGCAGCTTTTCGAGGGCCGCCACAGATACGCAGTATTTT.

There are many counts of this clonotype. The V and J genes are TRBV9 and TRBJ2-3; no clear D. The length of the CDR3 is 12 residues. V dropped 4 bases and J dropped 6 bases, with 9 bases sitting between them. Germline-derived CDR1 and CDR2 are SGDLS and YYNGEE. CDR3 nucleotide sequence: TGTGCCAGCAGCCCTGGGCTTGATACGCAGTATTTT. Encoded protein: CASSPGLDTQYF.

The chain couples TRBV12-3 or TRBV12-4 to TRBJ2-7, with TRBD2 matching over 9 bases. V was pared by 4 bases and J by 1 base, with 2 bases of the junction left unmatched. CDR3 size: 14 residues. The CDR3 reads CASSYLAGSYEQYF. CDR3 DNA: TGTGCCAGCAGTTACCTAGCGGGGTCCTACGAGCAGTACTTC.

Ten or more counts support this clonotype. The chain combines TRBV27 with TRBJ2-1, with TRBD2 matching 8 bases. This CDR3 is 14 amino acids long. Germline CDR1 is MNHEY and CDR2 is SMNVEV (reference sequence). V lost 8 bases, J lost 9 bases, and 12 bases stayed unmatched. The CDR3 DNA is TGTGCCAGCGACCCCCGGGGGGGGGCGAGTGAGCAGTTCTTC. Protein product: CASDPRGGASEQFF.

V is TRBV7-3 and J is TRBJ2-1; 13 bases align to TRBD2. Germline CDR1 reads SGHTA; CDR2 reads FQGTGA. V shed 6 bases, J shed 7 bases, and the junction held 6 bases outside the gene matches. The CDR3 covers 15 residues. CDR3 amino acids: CASSRGLAGENEQFF. In DNA form, the CDR3 reads TGTGCCAGCAGTCGCGGACTAGCGGGAGAGAATGAGCAGTTCTTC.

This rearrangement joins TRBV4-3 to TRBJ2-1; unclear D gene. The CDR3 extends over 15 amino acids. The V end lost 0 bases, the J end lost 5 bases, and 11 bases lay between the germline ends. Per germline, CDR1 LGHNA and CDR2 YSLEER. CDR3 sequence reads: CASSQEARADNEQFF. The CDR3 DNA follows: TGCGCCAGCAGCCAAGAGGCCCGGGCGGACAATGAGCAGTTCTTC.

The genes are TRBV4-2 and TRBJ2-3; tentative D call: TRBD1 (6 bases). The CDR3 is 16 amino acids. Germline values: CDR1 LGHNA, CDR2 YNFKEQ. The ends were cut back, 0 bases at V and 1 base at J, with 11 bases in the middle. The CDR3 DNA follows: TGTGCCAGCAGCCAAGATGGGGCAGGGGGCACAGATACGCAGTATTTT. Amino acids: CASSQDGAGGTDTQYF.

There are a few counts of this clonotype. V gene TRBV5-1 combines with J gene TRBJ2-7; TRBD2 agrees at 8 bases. Germline V gene sequence: CDR1 SGHRS, CDR2 YFSETQ. The CDR3 is 16 residues long. V lost 0 bases and J lost 2; bases outside the gene matches: 7. DNA of the CDR3: TGCGCCAGCAGCTTGGAAGCCCGGGGGGGCCCCTACGAGCAGTACTTC. Amino acids: CASSLEARGGPYEQYF.

The chain links TRBV6-5 to TRBJ1-6; possibly TRBD1 for D (6 bases). The V gene's germline CDR1 is MNHEY and CDR2 SVGAGI. Between the trimmed V and J ends, which lost 0 bases and 7 bases, there was a span of 16 bases. The CDR3 length is 17 residues. The CDR3 loop reads CASSYSVRGQGNSPLHF. DNA of the CDR3: TGTGCCAGCAGTTACTCGGTTCGGGGGCAGGGAAATTCACCCCTCCACTTT.

The chain employs TRBV7-2 and TRBJ2-2; 7 nucleotides align to TRBD2. The J segment lost 6 bases and the V segment lost 1 base, leaving 8 bases of the junction unmatched. Germline V gives CDR1 SGHTA, CDR2 FQGNSA. CDR3 length equals 16 residues. The CDR3 loop reads CASSLGAGVGAGELFF. CDR3 in DNA: TGTGCCAGCAGCTTAGGCGCGGGGGTGGGAGCCGGGGAGCTGTTTTTT.

This clonotype was recorded at least ten times. The genes are TRBV4-1 and TRBJ1-1; 7 positions match TRBD1. Germline values: CDR1 MGHRA, CDR2 YSYEKL. With V trimmed by 5 bases and J by 0 bases, 6 bases remained unmatched. The CDR3 is 15 residues long. The CDR3 is CASSFRDSLNTEAFF. The CDR3 DNA is TGCGCCAGCAGCTTCCGGGACAGTCTGAACACTGAAGCTTTCTTT.

Only a few counts were recorded for this clonotype. The CDR3 spells CASSPPLEYEQYF. The CDR3 DNA follows: TGTGCCAGCTCACCACCACTGGAATACGAGCAGTACTTC. The V and J genes are TRBV18 and TRBJ2-7, with D hard to call. Trimming removed 0 bases at V and 4 bases at J, with 7 bases between. The CDR3 contains 13 residues. Germline CDR1 and CDR2: KGHSH and LQKENI.

This clonotype has at least ten counts. V is TRBV20-1 and J is TRBJ1-2; D unclear. Trimming stripped 5 bases from V and 7 bases from J, with 14 bases between. Germline CDR1 and CDR2: DFQATT and SNEGSKA (reference sequence). CDR3 length equals 12 residues. The CDR3 region is CSAYDGAGGYTF. The CDR3 DNA sequence: TGCAGTGCTTATGACGGCGCGGGTGGCTACACCTTC.

The chain has TRBV10-3 and TRBJ1-2; D may be TRBD1 (5 bases). Per the germline V gene, CDR1 is ENHRY and CDR2 is SYGVKD. There are 10 residues in the CDR3. V shed 10 bases and J shed 7 bases, with 10 bases lying between them. DNA of the CDR3: TGTGCCACTTGGGGGGTTGGCTACACCTTC. It translates to CATWGVGYTF.

This clonotype was picked up many times. The chain carries TRBV25-1 and TRBJ2-1; the D gene is possibly TRBD1 (8 bases). The CDR3 sequence is 17 residues long. CDR1 is MGHDK, CDR2 SYGVNS, per germline. Between the trimmed V and J ends, which lost 0 bases and 5 bases, there was a span of 17 bases. This CDR3 is CASSEYGNRGRDNEQFF. In DNA form, the CDR3 reads TGTGCCAGCAGTGAATATGGAAACAGGGGGAGGGACAATGAGCAGTTCTTC.

The genes are TRBV24-1 and TRBJ2-5; D is unresolved. V dropped 9 bases and J dropped 7 bases, with 11 bases sitting between them. Germline V CDR1 and CDR2: KGHDR, SFDVKD. The CDR3 has 11 amino acids. CDR3 coding DNA: TGTGCCACCGGATCCGTTGGGACCCAGTACTTC. Translating gives CATGSVGTQYF.

This clonotype was counted a few times. V and J are TRBV12-3 or TRBV12-4 and TRBJ2-5; 9 nucleotides line up with TRBD2. The CDR3 sequence is 13 residues long. V lost 6 bases to trimming and J lost 5 bases; unmatched junction nucleotides: 4. The CDR3 loop is CASRIAGVETQYF. In DNA, the CDR3 is TGTGCCAGCAGGATAGCGGGAGTGGAGACCCAGTACTTC.

V usage is TRBV6-2 or TRBV6-3 and J usage is TRBJ2-7, with a possible D match to TRBD2 (6 bases). CDR1 is MNHEY and CDR2 is SVGEGT in the germline V gene. The CDR3 has 18 amino acids. V shed 5 bases and J shed 0 bases, with 23 bases lying between them. Here the CDR3 reads CASSPRGSGLLVSYEQYF. CDR3 DNA: TGTGCCAGCAGTCCCCGAGGTAGCGGTCTCCTCGTCTCCTACGAGCAGTACTTC.

Only a few counts were recorded for this clonotype. The chain uses TRBV20-1 and TRBJ2-2, with TRBD1 identical over 8 bases. The germline V gene encodes CDR1 DFQATT and CDR2 SNEGSKA (reference sequence). The CDR3 has 14 amino acids. After removal of 0 bases from V and 7 bases from J, the junction contained 4 bases not matched to a gene. CDR3 protein: CSARDQQGGGELFF. CDR3 bases: TGCAGTGCTAGAGATCAACAGGGGGGCGGGGAGCTGTTTTTT.

The chain employs TRBV4-3 and TRBJ2-6, with D perhaps matching TRBD2 (5 bases). The CDR3 extends over 17 amino acids. Per germline, CDR1 LGHNA and CDR2 YSLEER. Trimming pared 0 bases from V and 1 base from J, leaving 10 bases between. The CDR3, as DNA: TGCGCCAGCAGCCAAGAGGTAACGGGGTCTGGGGCCAACGTCCTGACTTTC. Protein sequence: CASSQEVTGSGANVLTF.

This clonotype was seen only a few times. V is TRBV4-1 and J is TRBJ1-1; D is possibly TRBD1 (5 bases). V was cut by 1 base and J by 3 bases, with 12 bases left in between. CDR3 size: 15 residues. Looked up from germline, CDR1 is MGHRA and CDR2 is YSYEKL. The CDR3 DNA is TGCGCCAGCAGCCAAGCGATCAGGGCTGACACTGAAGCTTTCTTT. Translated: CASSQAIRADTEAFF.

This clonotype was observed a few times. This chain uses TRBV29-1 with TRBJ2-7; D unresolved. CDR3 size: 12 residues. Trimming left V 4 bases short and J 2 bases short, with 9 bases between. Germline V gene data show CDR1 as SQVTM and CDR2 as ANQGSEA. CDR3 loop: CSVAGQTYEQYF. The DNA of the CDR3 is TGCAGCGTTGCCGGGCAGACCTACGAGCAGTACTTC.

V usage is TRBV6-1 and J usage is TRBJ1-1; D gene unclear. The germline CDR1 and CDR2 sequences are MNHNS and SASEGT. Trimming removed 7 bases from V and 1 base from J, with 16 bases in between. The CDR3 loop spans 15 amino acids. Here the CDR3 DNA reads TGTGCCAGCATGCCGCTTCCGGTACCGAACACTGAAGCTTTCTTT. It specifies CASMPLPVPNTEAFF.